This TCR beta chain stems from a study of cytomegalovirus exposure and HLA in healthy donors. Remarks on this clone: Its antigen remains unidentified.

The CDR3 consists of 15 residues. Trimming left V 4 bases short and J 1 base short, with 11 bases between. CDR1 and CDR2 (germline): MGHRA, YSYEKL. Vbeta (60) and Jbeta (13) primers were used in the PCR. Only in-frame clones appear in the TCRdb table, and some are missing; sequencing was by immunoSEQ multiplex PCR. The data hold 100,000 to 150,000 clones, with 8.5% observed a single time. General study findings and limits: A later analysis linked 16,951 TCR beta sequences to HLA alleles at 0.05 false discovery rate. Most TCR sequences were seen very rarely across donors, but some public TCRs occurred in many.

This receptor was taken from a man aged 40-50 years in good health and CMV-seronegative. The gene calls are TRBV4-1 and TRBJ1-5, with D unresolved. Sequencing was performed on PBMCs. CDR3 in DNA: TGCGCCAGCAGCCCCTGGGTACAGAGCAATCAGCCCCAGCATTTT. It codes for CASSPWVQSNQPQHF.